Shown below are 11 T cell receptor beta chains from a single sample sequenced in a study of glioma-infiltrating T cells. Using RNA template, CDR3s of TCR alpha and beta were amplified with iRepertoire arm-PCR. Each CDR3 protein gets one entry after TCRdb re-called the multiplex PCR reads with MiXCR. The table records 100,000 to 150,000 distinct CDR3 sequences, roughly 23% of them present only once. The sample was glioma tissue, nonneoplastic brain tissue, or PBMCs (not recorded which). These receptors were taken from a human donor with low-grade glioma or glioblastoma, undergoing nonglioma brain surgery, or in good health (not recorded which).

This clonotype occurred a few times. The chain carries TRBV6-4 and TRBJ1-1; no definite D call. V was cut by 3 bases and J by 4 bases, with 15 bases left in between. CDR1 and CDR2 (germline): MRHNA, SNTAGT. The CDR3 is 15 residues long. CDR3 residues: CASSEIYGESTEAFF. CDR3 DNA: TGTGCCAGCAGTGAAATATATGGGGAGAGCACTGAAGCTTTCTTT.

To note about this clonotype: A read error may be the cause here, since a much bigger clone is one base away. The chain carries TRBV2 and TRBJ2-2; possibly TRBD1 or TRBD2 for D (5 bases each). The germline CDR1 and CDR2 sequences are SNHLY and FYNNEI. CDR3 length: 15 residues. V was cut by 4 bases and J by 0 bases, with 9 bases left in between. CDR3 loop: CASSGQGANTGELFF. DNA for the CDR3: TGTGCCAGCAGTGGGCAGGGAGCGAACACCGGGGAGCTGTTTTTT.

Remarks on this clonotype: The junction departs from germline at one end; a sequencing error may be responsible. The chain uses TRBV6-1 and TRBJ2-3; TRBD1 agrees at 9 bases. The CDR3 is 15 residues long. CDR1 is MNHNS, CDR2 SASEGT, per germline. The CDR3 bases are TGTGCCAGCGGATACTTGGGACAGGGCACAGATACTCAGTATTTT. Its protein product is CASGYLGQGTDTQYF.

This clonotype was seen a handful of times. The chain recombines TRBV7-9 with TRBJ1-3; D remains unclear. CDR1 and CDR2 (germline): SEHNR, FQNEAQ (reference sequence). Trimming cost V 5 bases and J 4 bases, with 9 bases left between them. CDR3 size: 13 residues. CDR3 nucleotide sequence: TGTGCCAGCAGCGATAAAAAGGGAAACACCATATATTTT. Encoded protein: CASSDKKGNTIYF.

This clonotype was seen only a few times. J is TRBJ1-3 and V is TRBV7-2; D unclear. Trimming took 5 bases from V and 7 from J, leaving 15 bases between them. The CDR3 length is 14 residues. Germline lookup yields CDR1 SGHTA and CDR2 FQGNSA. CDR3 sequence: CASSPNPKPNTIYF. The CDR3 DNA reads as TGTGCCAGCAGCCCTAACCCCAAACCGAACACCATATATTTT. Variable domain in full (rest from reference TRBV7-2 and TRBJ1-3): GAGVSQSPSNKVTEKGKDVELRCDPISGHTALYWYRQSLGQGLEFLIYFQGNSAPDKSGLPSDRFSAERTGGSVSTLTIQRTQQEDSAVYLCASSPNPKPNTIYFGEGSWLTVV.

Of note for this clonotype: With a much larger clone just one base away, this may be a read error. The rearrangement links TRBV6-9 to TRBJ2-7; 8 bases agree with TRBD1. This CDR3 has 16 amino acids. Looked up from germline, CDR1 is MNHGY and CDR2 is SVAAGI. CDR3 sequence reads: CASSSRDRRSSYEQCF. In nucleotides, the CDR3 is TGTGCCAGCAGTTCCAGGGACAGGCGAAGCTCCTACGAGCAGTGCTTC.

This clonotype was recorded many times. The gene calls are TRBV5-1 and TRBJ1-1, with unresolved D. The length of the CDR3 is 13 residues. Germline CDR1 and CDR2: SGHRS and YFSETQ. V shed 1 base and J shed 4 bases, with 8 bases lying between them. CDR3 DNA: TGCGCCAGCAGCTTGATTCTCAGCACTGAAGCTTTCTTT. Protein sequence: CASSLILSTEAFF.

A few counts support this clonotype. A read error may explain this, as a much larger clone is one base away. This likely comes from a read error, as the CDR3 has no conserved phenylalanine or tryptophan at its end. CDR3 nucleotide sequence: TGCAGTGCTAGAACCGAGAGCGGTACCGAAGCTTTCGTT. Protein product: CSARTESGTEAFV. The rearrangement uses TRBV20-1 and TRBJ1-1; D gene uncertain. Trimming stripped 2 bases from V and 8 bases from J, with 15 bases between. CDR3 length: 13 amino acids. The germline CDR1 and CDR2 sequences are DFQATT and SNEGSKA (reference sequence).

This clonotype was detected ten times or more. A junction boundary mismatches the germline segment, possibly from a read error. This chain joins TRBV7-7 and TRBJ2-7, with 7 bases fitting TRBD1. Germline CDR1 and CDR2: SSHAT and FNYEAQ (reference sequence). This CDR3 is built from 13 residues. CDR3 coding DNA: TGTGCTAGCAGCTCGGACAGGACCAACGAGCAGTACTTC. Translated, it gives CASSSDRTNEQYF.

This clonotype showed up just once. CDR3 sequence (DNA): TGTGCCATCAGTGAGTCAATAGGACTAGCGGGAGGGGGGGGCCCCGGCGAGCAGTACTTC. The encoded protein is CAISESIGLAGGGGPGEQYF. The chain couples TRBV10-3 to TRBJ2-7; 15 bases fit TRBD2. This CDR3 has 20 residues. The germline CDR1 and CDR2 sequences are ENHRY and SYGVKD. V lost 0 bases to trimming and J lost 6 bases; unmatched junction nucleotides: 15.

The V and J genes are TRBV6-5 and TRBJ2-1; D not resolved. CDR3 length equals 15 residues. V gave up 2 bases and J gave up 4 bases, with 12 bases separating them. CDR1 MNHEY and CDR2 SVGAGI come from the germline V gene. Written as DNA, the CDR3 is TGTGCCAGCAGTTACGAGCTGGAGAAATACAATGAGCAGTTCTTC. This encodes CASSYELEKYNEQFF.